The 28 T cell receptor beta chains below come from one sample, sequenced in a study of cytomegalovirus exposure and HLA in healthy donors. PCR employed 60 Vbeta and 13 Jbeta primers. The repertoire was sequenced with immunoSEQ multiplex PCR; TCRdb's copy has only in-frame clones and lacks some. The sample lists around 91,000 clones, around 60% occurring once. Sequencing was carried out using PBMCs. Receptor source: a man in his sixties in good health and CMV-seronegative.

The chain joins TRBV2 to TRBJ2-1; tentatively, D is TRBD2 (6 bases). Trimming removed 4 bases at V and 4 bases at J, with 14 bases between. CDR1 is SNHLY, CDR2 FYNNEI, per germline. This CDR3 contains 15 residues. CDR3 protein: CASSAREETYNEQFF. CDR3 nucleotide sequence: TGTGCCAGCAGTGCGCGGGAAGAAACTTACAATGAGCAGTTCTTC. Supplemented by reference TRBV2 and TRBJ2-1, the full variable domain reads EPEVTQTPSHQVTQMGQEVILRCVPISNHLYFYWYRQILGQKVEFLVSFYNNEISEKSEIFDDQFSVERPDGSNFTLKIRSTKLEDSAMYFCASSAREETYNEQFFGPGTRLTVL.

This clone is a singleton in its sample. The chain joins TRBV6-6 to TRBJ1-6; TRBD1 might be the D (5 bases). The V end lost 2 bases, the J end lost 1 base, and 6 bases lay between the germline ends. The CDR3 is 15 residues long. Germline CDR1 MNHNY, CDR2 SVGAGI (reference sequence). The CDR3 DNA is TGTGCCAGCAGTTACCAGGGTTCCTATAATTCACCCCTCCACTTT. The encoded protein is CASSYQGSYNSPLHF.

With respect to this clone: A read error may produce the germline difference seen at one junction end. This sequence joins TRBV7-9 and TRBJ1-5; D call uncertain. This CDR3 region has 17 residues. Germline-derived CDR1 and CDR2 are SEHNR and FQNEAQ (reference sequence). This chain's CDR3 is CSSSLVLGVDGNQPQHF. CDR3 DNA: TGTTCCAGCAGCTTAGTCCTCGGGGTTGATGGCAATCAGCCCCAGCATTTT.

The chain is built from TRBV5-4 and TRBJ2-3; D not certain. Germline CDR1 and CDR2: SGHNT and YYREEE (reference sequence). V was pared by 6 bases and J by 0 bases, with 14 bases between. The CDR3 runs 15 residues. The CDR3 sequence: CASTSPATSTDTQYF. The CDR3 DNA follows: TGTGCCAGCACCTCCCCAGCGACGAGCACAGATACGCAGTATTTT.

The J gene is TRBJ2-3, the V gene TRBV11-3, with a tentative D call TRBD2 (7 bases). This CDR3 has 14 amino acids. Trimming removed 3 bases at V and 5 bases at J, with 12 bases between. The germline CDR1 and CDR2 sequences are SGHNT and YENEEA. CDR3 in DNA: TGTGCCAGCAGCTTGGGGGGGGCGAGAGATACGCAGTATTTT. Its protein product is CASSLGGARDTQYF.

The V gene is TRBV7-2, the J gene TRBJ1-5; no reliable D call. Germline CDR1 reads SGHTA; CDR2 reads FQGNSA. V was pared by 4 bases and J by 0 bases, with 13 bases between. This CDR3 contains 16 residues. Written as DNA, the CDR3 is TGTGCCAGCAGCTCTCAGACAACGTATAGCAATCAGCCCCAGCATTTT. Its protein product is CASSSQTTYSNQPQHF.

The V gene is TRBV4-1, the J gene TRBJ2-3; tentatively, D is TRBD1 (6 bases). This CDR3 spans 15 amino acids. V was trimmed by 1 base and J by 6 bases, leaving 14 bases between them. Per germline, CDR1 MGHRA and CDR2 YSYEKL. DNA for the CDR3: TGCGCCAGCAGCCAAGGGGCTCTAAGGGGGGATACGCAGTATTTT. Translating gives CASSQGALRGDTQYF.

The rearrangement links TRBV27 to TRBJ2-5; 8 bases match TRBD2. This CDR3 is built from 16 residues. CDR1 MNHEY and CDR2 SMNVEV come from the germline V gene (reference sequence). V was clipped by 5 bases and J by 2 bases; unmatched bases: 10. The CDR3 DNA reads as TGTGCCAGCAGTCACCGCGTTACTAGCGGACAAGAGACCCAGTACTTC. It yields the protein CASSHRVTSGQETQYF.

V is TRBV7-6 and J is TRBJ2-2; D is uncertain. V shed 2 bases and J shed 4 bases, with 5 bases lying between them. The CDR3 sequence is 13 residues long. Per germline, CDR1 SGHVS and CDR2 FNYEAQ. CDR3 sequence reads: CASSLQFTGELFF. In DNA, the CDR3 is TGTGCCAGCAGCTTACAATTCACCGGGGAGCTGTTTTTT.

This clone came up a few times. This sample also contains other DNA sequences that code for the same CDR3. The chain combines TRBV7-3 with TRBJ2-1; D uncertain. Germline V gives CDR1 SGHTA, CDR2 FQGTGA. The CDR3 totals 14 residues. V was shortened by 2 bases and J by 3 bases, with 8 bases between the two germline ends. The CDR3: CASSLPGDYNEQFF. The CDR3 DNA reads as TGTGCCAGCAGCTTACCCGGTGACTACAATGAGCAGTTCTTC.

This clone was found a few times. The chain has TRBV11-2 and TRBJ2-1; D possibly corresponds to TRBD2 (5 bases). Germline loops: CDR1 SGHAT, CDR2 FQNNGV. The CDR3 spans 14 residues. V lost 1 base and J lost 5, with 9 bases in between. The CDR3 coding sequence is TGTGCCAGCAGCTTAGTTCGGGGTAACAATGAGCAGTTCTTC. Protein sequence: CASSLVRGNNEQFF.

The chain couples TRBV2 to TRBJ1-2; D gene uncertain. The CDR3 covers 13 residues. Trimming pared 4 bases from V and 4 bases from J, leaving 10 bases between. The germline gives CDR1 SNHLY, CDR2 FYNNEI. CDR3 in amino acids: CASSATGIYGYTF. CDR3 in DNA: TGTGCCAGCAGTGCGACGGGGATCTATGGCTACACCTTC.

The rearrangement joins TRBV7-6 to TRBJ2-5; 9 bases line up with TRBD2. The tail of the sequence fits TRBJ2-7 better, so the J call may be wrong. CDR3 length: 17 residues. The germline gives CDR1 SGHVS, CDR2 FNYEAQ. CDR3 coding DNA: TGTGCCAGCAGCAAGGGACTAGCCGGCGGCTCACCCTACGAGCAGTACTTC. Its translation: CASSKGLAGGSPYEQYF.

The chain couples TRBV7-3 to TRBJ2-7, with D perhaps matching TRBD1 (6 bases). CDR1 is SGHTA and CDR2 is FQGTGA in the germline V gene. This CDR3 has 14 residues. V lost 1 base, J lost 3 bases, and 10 bases lay in between. CDR3 DNA: TGTGCCAGCAGCTTAAAGGCACAGGGCTACGAGCAGTACTTC. Translation gives CASSLKAQGYEQYF.

The rearrangement links TRBV10-3 to TRBJ1-1; TRBD1 is a possible D gene (5 bases). Trimming cost V 3 bases and J 3 bases, with 8 bases left between them. CDR3 size: 13 residues. Germline CDR1 reads ENHRY; CDR2 reads SYGVKD. CDR3 in DNA: TGTGCCATCAGTGAAGTAGGGGACACTGAAGCTTTCTTT. Amino acid sequence: CAISEVGDTEAFF.

A single count supports this clone. This chain links TRBV11-3 with TRBJ2-3; tentatively, D is TRBD2 (6 bases). CDR1 is SGHNT and CDR2 is YENEEA in the germline V gene. This CDR3 has 16 residues. Between the trimmed V and J ends, which lost 4 bases and 6 bases, there was a span of 20 bases. The CDR3 loop reads CASSSLGGGWPDTQYF. As DNA, the CDR3 is TGTGCCAGCAGCTCCCTCGGGGGAGGTTGGCCGGATACGCAGTATTTT.

This chain connects TRBV5-1 to TRBJ2-7; 7 bases match TRBD2. The V segment lost 4 bases and the J segment 2 bases; nucleotides outside the gene matches: 15. The CDR3 sequence is 17 residues long. Germline assignment: CDR1 SGHRS and CDR2 YFSETQ. The CDR3 DNA reads as TGCGCCAGCAGCCCCAAACCCACTAGCGCCATGCCCTACGAGCAGTACTTC. This gives the protein CASSPKPTSAMPYEQYF.

CDR3: CASRPWENYGYTF. The CDR3 bases are TGTGCCAGCAGACCTTGGGAGAACTATGGCTACACCTTC. The V and J genes are TRBV6-6 and TRBJ1-2; D unresolved. The CDR3 consists of 13 residues. V lost 6 bases, J lost 2 bases, and 10 bases lay in between. Per the germline V gene, CDR1 is MNHNY and CDR2 is SVGAGI (reference sequence).

The rearrangement joins TRBV29-1 to TRBJ2-1; the match to TRBD2 covers 10 bases. V trimming: 6 bases; J trimming: 4 bases; junction bases outside the gene matches: 6. The CDR3 is made up of 14 amino acids. In germline, CDR1 is SQVTM, CDR2 ANQGSEA. The CDR3 loop is CSVVSGRTYNEQFF. The CDR3 DNA reads as TGCAGCGTGGTTAGCGGGAGGACGTACAATGAGCAGTTCTTC.

This rearrangement joins TRBV5-4 to TRBJ2-1, with 7 bases that match TRBD2. Germline CDR1 reads SGHNT; CDR2 reads YYREEE (reference sequence). The J segment lost 9 bases and the V segment lost 4 bases, leaving 13 bases of the junction unmatched. This CDR3 spans 15 amino acids. The CDR3 region has the DNA TGTGCCAGCAGCCTGCGGCTCCCGGGGGGTAGTGAGCAGTTCTTC. Residues: CASSLRLPGGSEQFF. The whole variable domain, filled in from reference TRBV5-4 and TRBJ2-1, reads ETGVTQSPTHLIKTRGQQVTLRCSSQSGHNTVSWYQQALGQGPQFIFQYYREEENGRGNFPPRFSGLQFPNYSSELNVNALELDDSALYLCASSLRLPGGSEQFFGPGTRLTVL.

Comment on this clone: Other DNA sequences in the sample encode the same CDR3. The rearrangement links TRBV25-1 to TRBJ2-3; D perhaps matches TRBD1 (5 bases). This CDR3 contains 15 residues. V lost 6 bases and J 1 base, leaving 14 bases between the germline ends. CDR1 and CDR2 from the germline V gene are MGHDK and SYGVNS. The CDR3 spells CASRAQGLGTDTQYF. The CDR3 DNA follows: TGTGCCAGCAGGGCCCAGGGCCTCGGCACAGATACGCAGTATTTT.

V and J are TRBV11-2 and TRBJ2-3; 13 positions match TRBD2. The CDR3 covers 18 residues. Germline V CDR1 and CDR2: SGHAT, FQNNGV. V dropped 2 bases and J dropped 4; count of bases not matched to a gene: 9. The CDR3 reads CASSLPRGLAGAPDTQYF. The CDR3 DNA follows: TGTGCCAGCAGCTTACCAAGAGGACTAGCGGGAGCCCCAGATACGCAGTATTTT.

This clone was detected once. The chain combines TRBV29-1 with TRBJ2-7; TRBD2 matches at 7 bases. V lost 5 bases, J lost 3 bases, and 31 bases stayed unmatched. Per germline, CDR1 SQVTM and CDR2 ANQGSEA. The CDR3 is 21 amino acids. For the CDR3, the DNA is TGCAGCGTTACAGCCTGGGTTGTGGGTAGAGTAGCGGGTCGGGGAGGCTACGAGCAGTACTTC. Protein product: CSVTAWVVGRVAGRGGYEQYF.

This clone was seen once. This sequence joins TRBV28 and TRBJ1-5, with a weak D call TRBD1 (5 bases). Germline values: CDR1 MDHEN, CDR2 SYDVKM. The CDR3 is 16 amino acids. Trimming removed 3 bases from V and 0 bases from J, with 12 bases in between. Here the CDR3 DNA reads TGTGCCAGCAGTTTCATCAGGGCCTATAGCAATCAGCCCCAGCATTTT. This sequence encodes CASSFIRAYSNQPQHF.

This clone was observed a handful of times. V usage is TRBV2 and J usage is TRBJ1-2; D is possibly TRBD1 (6 bases). Germline CDR1 reads SNHLY; CDR2 reads FYNNEI. This CDR3 spans 15 amino acids. The ends were cut back, 0 bases at V and 3 bases at J, with 11 bases in the middle. DNA of the CDR3: TGTGCCAGCAGTGAAGCCGGGGGGCGGGACTATGGCTACACCTTC. Amino acid sequence: CASSEAGGRDYGYTF.

This chain joins TRBV12-5 and TRBJ2-1; 10 positions agree with TRBD2. V lost 8 bases and J lost 4; bases outside the gene matches: 5. Germline loops: CDR1 LGHNT, CDR2 FRNRAP. The CDR3 extends over 14 amino acids. The DNA for the CDR3 is TGTGCTAGTTTAGCGGGAGGACTATACAATGAGCAGTTCTTC. Translation: CASLAGGLYNEQFF.

The gene calls are TRBV27 and TRBJ1-6; D is ambiguous. CDR1 is MNHEY and CDR2 is SMNVEV in the germline V gene (reference sequence). V was clipped by 8 bases and J by 4 bases, with 6 bases between them. The CDR3 totals 12 residues. CDR3 residues: CASCSYNSPLHF. The CDR3 bases are TGTGCCAGCTGTTCTTATAATTCACCCCTCCACTTT.

The chain has TRBV14 and TRBJ1-1, with 7 bases matching TRBD1. The ends lost 4 bases at V and 6 bases at J; junction bases unmatched: 14. The CDR3 sequence is 16 residues long. Germline lookup yields CDR1 SGHDN and CDR2 FVKESK. CDR3 in amino acids: CASSRIPGQRGAEAFF. In nucleotides, the CDR3 is TGTGCCAGCAGCCGCATACCGGGACAGCGAGGGGCTGAAGCTTTCTTT.